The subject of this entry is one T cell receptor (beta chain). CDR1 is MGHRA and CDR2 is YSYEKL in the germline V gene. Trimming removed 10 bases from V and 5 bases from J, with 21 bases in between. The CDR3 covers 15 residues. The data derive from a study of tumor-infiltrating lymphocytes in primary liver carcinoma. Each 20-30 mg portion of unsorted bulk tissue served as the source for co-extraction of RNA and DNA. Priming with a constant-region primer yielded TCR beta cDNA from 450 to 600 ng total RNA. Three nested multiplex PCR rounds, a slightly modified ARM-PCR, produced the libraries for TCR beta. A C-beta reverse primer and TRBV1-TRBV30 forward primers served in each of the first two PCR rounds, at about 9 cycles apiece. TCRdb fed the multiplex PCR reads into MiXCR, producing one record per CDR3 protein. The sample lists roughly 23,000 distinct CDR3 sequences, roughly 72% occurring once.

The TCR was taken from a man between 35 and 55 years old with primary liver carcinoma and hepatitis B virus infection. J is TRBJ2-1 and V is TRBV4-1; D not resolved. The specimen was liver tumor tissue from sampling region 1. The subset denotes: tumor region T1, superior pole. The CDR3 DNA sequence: TGCGCCATCAACCAAAGTAGTGGATGGAACAATGAGCAGTTCTTC. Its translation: CAINQSSGWNNEQFF.